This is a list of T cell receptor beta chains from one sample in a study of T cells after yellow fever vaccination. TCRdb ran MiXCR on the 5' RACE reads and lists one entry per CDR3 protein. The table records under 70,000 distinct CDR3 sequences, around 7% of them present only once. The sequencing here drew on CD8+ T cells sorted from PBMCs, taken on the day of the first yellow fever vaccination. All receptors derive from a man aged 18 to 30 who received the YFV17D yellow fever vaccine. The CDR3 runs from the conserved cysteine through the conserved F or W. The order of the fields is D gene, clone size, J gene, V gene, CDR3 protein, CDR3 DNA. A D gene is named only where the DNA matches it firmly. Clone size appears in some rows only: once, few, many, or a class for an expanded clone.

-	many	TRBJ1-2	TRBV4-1	CASSQVGEGYGYTF	TGCGCCAGCAGCCAGGTGGGGGAAGGCTATGGCTACACCTTC
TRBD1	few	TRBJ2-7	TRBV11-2	CASSLLDRGHYEQYF	TGTGCCAGCAGCTTGTTGGACAGGGGGCACTACGAGCAGTACTTC
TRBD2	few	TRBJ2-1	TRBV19	CASSMLGGGNEQFF	TGTGCCAGTAGTATGCTTGGGGGGGGGAATGAGCAGTTCTTC
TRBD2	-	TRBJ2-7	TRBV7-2	CASTLAGGPLEQYF	TGTGCCAGCACTCTAGCGGGGGGGCCCCTCGAGCAGTACTTC
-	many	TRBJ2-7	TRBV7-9	CASSTDSYEQYF	TGTGCCAGCAGCACGGACAGCTACGAGCAGTACTTC
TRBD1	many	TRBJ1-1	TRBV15	CATSRVRGLQETEAFF	TGTGCCACCAGCAGAGTCAGGGGGCTTCAAGAAACTGAAGCTTTCTTT
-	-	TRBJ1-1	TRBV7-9	CASSLAQGMNTEAFF	TGTGCCAGCAGCTTAGCGCAGGGCATGAACACTGAAGCTTTCTTT
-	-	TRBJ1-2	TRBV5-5	CASSLEGLGYGYTF	TGTGCCAGCAGCTTGGAGGGTTTAGGCTATGGCTACACCTTC
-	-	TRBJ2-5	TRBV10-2	CASSELATQYF	TGCGCCAGCAGTGAGCTAGCGACCCAGTACTTC
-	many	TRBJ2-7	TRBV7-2	CASSLGVFLEGSEQYF	TGTGCCAGCAGCTTAGGCGTGTTCTTGGAGGGTAGCGAGCAGTACTTC
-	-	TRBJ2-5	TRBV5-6	CASSLTDHAWGVYQETQYF	TGTGCCAGCAGCTTAACGGACCACGCCTGGGGTGTGTACCAAGAGACCCAGTACTTC
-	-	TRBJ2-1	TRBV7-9	CASSLELGVPSLPPQFF	TGTGCCAGCAGCTTAGAGCTGGGGGTCCCCTCCCTTCCCCCCCAGTTCTTC
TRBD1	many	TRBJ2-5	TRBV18	CASSLRTGQETQYF	TGTGCCAGCTCACTGAGGACAGGCCAAGAGACCCAGTACTTC
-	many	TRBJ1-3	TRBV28	CASSLFLALGNTIYF	TGTGCCAGCAGTTTATTTCTGGCGCTGGGAAACACCATATATTTT
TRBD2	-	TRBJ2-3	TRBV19	CASSMLSGVADTQYF	TGTGCCAGTAGTATGCTTAGCGGGGTCGCAGATACGCAGTATTTT
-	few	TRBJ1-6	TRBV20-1	CSASGWGNNSPLHF	TGCAGTGCTAGTGGGTGGGGTAACAATTCACCCCTCCACTTT
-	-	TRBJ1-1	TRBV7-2	CASSLVPRAEAFF	TGTGCCAGCAGCTTAGTTCCCAGAGCTGAAGCTTTCTTT
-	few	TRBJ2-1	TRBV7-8	CASSSRFSQMGNEQFF	TGTGCCAGCAGTTCAAGATTCTCCCAGATGGGCAATGAGCAGTTCTTC
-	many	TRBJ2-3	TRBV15	CATSTRGRGGDTQYF	TGTGCCACCAGCACCAGGGGCCGCGGGGGTGATACGCAGTATTTT
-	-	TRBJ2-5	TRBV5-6	CASSLVEGYQETQYF	TGTGCCAGCAGCTTGGTGGAGGGGTACCAAGAGACCCAGTACTTC
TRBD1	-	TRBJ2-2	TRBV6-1	CASSGTGVTGELFF	TGTGCCAGCTCCGGGACAGGGGTAACCGGGGAGCTGTTTTTT
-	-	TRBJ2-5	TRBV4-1	CASSQDVRGPQETQYF	TGCGCCAGCAGCCAAGATGTCCGGGGGCCTCAAGAGACCCAGTACTTC
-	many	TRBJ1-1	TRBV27	CASSLHHRTEEAFF	TGTGCCAGCAGTTTACACCACAGGACAGAAGAAGCTTTCTTT
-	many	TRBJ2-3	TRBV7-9	CASSLMAEMITDTQYF	TGTGCCAGCAGCTTAATGGCGGAGATGATCACAGATACGCAGTATTTT
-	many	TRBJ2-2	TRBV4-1	CASSQVLSGTSGELFF	TGCGCCAGCAGCCAAGTGTTATCTGGGACGTCCGGGGAGCTGTTTTTT